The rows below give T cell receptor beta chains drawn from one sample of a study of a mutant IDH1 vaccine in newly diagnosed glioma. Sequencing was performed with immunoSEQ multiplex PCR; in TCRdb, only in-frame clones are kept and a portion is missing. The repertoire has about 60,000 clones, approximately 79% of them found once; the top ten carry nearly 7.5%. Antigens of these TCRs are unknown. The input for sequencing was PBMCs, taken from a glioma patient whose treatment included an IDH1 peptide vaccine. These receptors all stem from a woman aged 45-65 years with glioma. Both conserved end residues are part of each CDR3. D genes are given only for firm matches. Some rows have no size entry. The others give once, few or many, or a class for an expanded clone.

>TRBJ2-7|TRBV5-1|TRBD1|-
CASSLSGGYDEQYF
TGCGCCAGCAGCTTATCAGGGGGCTACGACGAGCAGTACTTC
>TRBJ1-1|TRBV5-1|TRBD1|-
CASSPEGAVAFF
TGCGCCAGCAGCCCAGAGGGGGCGGTGGCTTTCTTT
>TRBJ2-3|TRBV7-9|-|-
CASSLGGAYTDTQYF
TGTGCCAGCAGCTTAGGGGGGGCCTACACAGATACGCAGTATTTT
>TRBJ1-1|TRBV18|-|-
CASSTAGAGVNTEAFF
TGTGCCAGCTCAACCGCGGGTGCAGGGGTGAACACTGAAGCTTTCTTT
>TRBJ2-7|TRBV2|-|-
CASSTDSYEQYF
TGTGCCAGCAGTACCGACTCCTACGAGCAGTACTTC
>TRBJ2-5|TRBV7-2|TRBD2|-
CASSLLAEETQYF
TGTGCCAGCAGCTTGCTAGCGGAAGAGACCCAGTACTTC
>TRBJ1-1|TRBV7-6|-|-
CASSLEQNTEAFF
TGTGCCAGCAGCTTAGAGCAGAACACTGAAGCTTTCTTT
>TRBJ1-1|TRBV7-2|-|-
CASGRGFGEAFF
TGTGCCAGCGGAAGGGGGTTCGGTGAAGCTTTCTTT
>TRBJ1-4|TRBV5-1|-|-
CASSLSGALNEKLFF
TGCGCCAGCAGCTTGTCAGGGGCCTTAAATGAAAAACTGTTTTTT
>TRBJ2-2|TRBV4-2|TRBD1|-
CASSPTGLGTGELFF
TGTGCCAGCAGCCCGACAGGGCTCGGGACCGGGGAGCTGTTTTTT
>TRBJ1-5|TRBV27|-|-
CASSLSLGQFNQPQHF
TGTGCCAGCAGTTTATCATTGGGGCAGTTCAATCAGCCCCAGCATTTT
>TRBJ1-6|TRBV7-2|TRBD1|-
CASSLVGQSYNSPLHF
TGTGCCAGCAGCTTAGTGGGACAGTCCTATAATTCACCCCTCCACTTT
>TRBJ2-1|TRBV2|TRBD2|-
CASSGHHSGGSYNEQFF
TGTGCCAGCAGTGGCCACCATAGCGGGGGGTCCTACAATGAGCAGTTCTTC
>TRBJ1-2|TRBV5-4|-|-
CASSHAGEAVYGYTF
TGTGCCAGCAGCCACGCAGGGGAGGCCGTTTATGGCTACACCTTC
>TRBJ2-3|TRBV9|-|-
CASSVGDVADTQYF
TGTGCCAGCAGCGTGGGAGATGTCGCAGATACGCAGTATTTT
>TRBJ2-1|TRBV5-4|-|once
CASSLAGGRDNEQFF
TGTGCCAGCAGCTTGGCCGGGGGGCGTGACAATGAGCAGTTCTTC
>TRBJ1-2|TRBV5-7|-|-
CASTLWWARYGYTF
TGTGCCAGCACCCTATGGTGGGCGCGCTATGGCTACACCTTC
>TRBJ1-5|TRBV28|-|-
CASTLEGGDSNQPQHF
TGTGCCAGCACTTTGGAGGGCGGGGATAGCAATCAGCCCCAGCATTTT
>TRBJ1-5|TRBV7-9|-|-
CASSSRGGNQPQHF
TGTGCCAGCAGTTCCAGAGGAGGCAATCAGCCCCAGCATTTT
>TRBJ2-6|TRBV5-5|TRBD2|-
CASSFRTSGGAKSGANVLTF
TGTGCCAGCAGCTTCCGGACTAGCGGGGGGGCAAAATCTGGGGCCAACGTCCTGACTTTC
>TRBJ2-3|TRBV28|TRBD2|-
CASRTGGLAGGENTQYF
TGTGCCAGCAGAACCGGAGGACTAGCGGGGGGGGAGAATACGCAGTATTTT
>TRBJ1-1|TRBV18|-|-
CASSPGQNTEAFF
TGTGCCAGCTCACCAGGGCAGAACACTGAAGCTTTCTTT
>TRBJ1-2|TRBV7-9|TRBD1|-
CASSHNPNRGLGFGYTF
TGTGCCAGCAGCCATAACCCCAACAGGGGGCTAGGGTTTGGCTACACCTTC
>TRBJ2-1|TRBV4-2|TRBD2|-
CASSQVTGTSGSSYNEQFF
TGTGCCAGCAGCCAAGTAACCGGGACTAGCGGTAGCTCCTACAATGAGCAGTTCTTC
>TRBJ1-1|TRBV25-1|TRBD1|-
CASSAGTGIWAEAFF
TGTGCCAGCAGTGCCGGGACAGGGATTTGGGCTGAAGCTTTCTTT
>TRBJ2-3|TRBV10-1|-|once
CASSESEFTDTQYF
TGCGCCAGCAGTGAGTCGGAGTTCACAGATACGCAGTATTTT
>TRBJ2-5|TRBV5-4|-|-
CASSLSGPRRETQYF
TGTGCCAGCAGCTTGTCCGGGCCAAGGAGGGAGACCCAGTACTTC
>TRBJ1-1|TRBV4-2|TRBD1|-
CASSQDRGPNTEAFF
TGTGCCAGCAGCCAGGACAGGGGGCCAAACACTGAAGCTTTCTTT
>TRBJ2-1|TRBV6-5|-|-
CASSYRGKEQFF
TGTGCCAGCAGTTACAGGGGAAAGGAGCAGTTCTTC
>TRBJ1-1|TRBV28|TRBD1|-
CASSSLTGANTEAFF
TGTGCCAGCAGTTCTCTGACAGGGGCGAACACTGAAGCTTTCTTT
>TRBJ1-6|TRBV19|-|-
CASRGGAFFDSPLHF
TGTGCCAGTAGAGGAGGTGCGTTTTTTGATTCACCCCTCCACTTT
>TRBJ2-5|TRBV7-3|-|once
CASSPPNQETQYF
TGTGCCAGCAGCCCACCGAATCAAGAGACCCAGTACTTC
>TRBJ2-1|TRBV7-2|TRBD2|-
CASRRTSGGSSNEQFF
TGTGCCAGCAGGAGGACTAGCGGGGGGTCCTCCAATGAGCAGTTCTTC
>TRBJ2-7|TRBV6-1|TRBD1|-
CASSEWGQPLYEQYF
TGTGCCAGCAGTGAATGGGGACAGCCCCTCTACGAGCAGTACTTC
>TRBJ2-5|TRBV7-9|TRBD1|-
CASSRTGGETQYF
TGTGCCAGCAGCCGGACAGGCGGGGAGACCCAGTACTTC
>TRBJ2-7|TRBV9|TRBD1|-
CASSVGTADYEQYF
TGTGCCAGCAGCGTCGGGACAGCGGACTACGAGCAGTACTTC
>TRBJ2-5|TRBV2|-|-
CASGVSANQETQYF
TGTGCCAGCGGCGTTAGCGCGAACCAAGAGACCCAGTACTTC
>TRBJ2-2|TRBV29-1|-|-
CSVERGTGELFF
TGCAGCGTTGAACGGGGGACCGGGGAGCTGTTTTTT
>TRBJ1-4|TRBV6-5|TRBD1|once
CASSRAGTGGEKLFF
TGTGCCAGCAGTCGAGCGGGGACAGGAGGTGAAAAACTGTTTTTT
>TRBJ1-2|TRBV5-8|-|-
CASSLRGGYGYTF
TGTGCCAGCAGCTTACGGGGCGGCTATGGCTACACCTTC
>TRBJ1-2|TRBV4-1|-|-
CASSQEVTGIGYGYTF
TGCGCCAGCAGCCAAGAAGTCACAGGGATCGGCTATGGCTACACCTTC
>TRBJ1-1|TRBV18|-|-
CASSQGTAEAFF
TGTGCCAGCTCGCAGGGAACGGCTGAAGCTTTCTTT
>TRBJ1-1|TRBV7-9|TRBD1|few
CASSSLGQGAAFF
TGTGCCAGCAGCTCACTAGGACAGGGGGCTGCTTTCTTT
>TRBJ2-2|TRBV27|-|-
CASSFGAGELFF
TGTGCCAGCAGTTTTGGTGCCGGGGAGCTGTTTTTT
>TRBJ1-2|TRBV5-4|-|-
CASSLGSPRGDYGYTF
TGTGCCAGCAGCTTAGGTTCCCCTAGGGGGGACTATGGCTACACCTTC
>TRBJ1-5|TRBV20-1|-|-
CSATNGVTLF
TGCAGTGCTACGAATGGGGTGACCCTCTTT
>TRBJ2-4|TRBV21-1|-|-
CASSKGTASEQAKNIQYF
TGTGCCAGCAGCAAAGGTACAGCCTCAGAACAAGCCAAAAACATTCAGTACTTC
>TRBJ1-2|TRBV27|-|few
CASSPDGGAYGYTF
TGTGCCAGCAGCCCTGATGGGGGAGCCTACGGCTACACCTTC
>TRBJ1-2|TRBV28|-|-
CASSRSSGYTF
TGTGCCAGCAGTCGTAGTAGCGGCTACACCTTC